These 24 T cell receptor beta chains share one sample of origin, sequenced in a study of beta chain features in type 1 diabetes. Antigen specificity for these receptors is unknown. Findings and caveats of the study: Across all four CD4+ subsets, people with type 1 diabetes showed modestly shorter TCRB CDR3s.

Expressed TCRB transcripts were sequenced after all isolated RNA was converted to cDNA. Method: immunoSEQ multiplex PCR; TCRdb's copy keeps in-frame clones and lacks some. Of 40,000 to 60,000 clones in the sample, under 75% are singletons; the top ten hold 0.29%. Sequenced sample: stem cell memory CD4+ T cells from blood. The receptors were sampled from a woman younger than 45 with type 1 diabetes.

The table lists this clone with a count of one. The chain recombines TRBV11-3 with TRBJ2-7; D remains unclear. Germline V CDR1 and CDR2: SGHNT, YENEEA. The CDR3 consists of 12 residues. V was cut by 3 bases and J by 3 bases, with 6 bases left in between. The CDR3 loop is CASSFVNYEQYF. The CDR3 DNA is TGTGCCAGCAGCTTCGTTAACTACGAGCAGTACTTC.

The chain joins TRBV28 to TRBJ2-1, with 8 bases matching TRBD1. The V and J ends lost 8 bases and 4 bases, in that order; junction bases with no gene match: 10. The CDR3 loop spans 15 amino acids. Germline assignment: CDR1 MDHEN and CDR2 SYDVKM. The DNA for the CDR3 is TGTGCCAGCTTGTCTGGGACAGGAACTTACAATGAGCAGTTCTTC. Protein: CASLSGTGTYNEQFF.

The chain links TRBV6-1 to TRBJ1-5; 9 nucleotides match TRBD1. The CDR3 extends over 14 amino acids. Per the germline V gene, CDR1 is MNHNS and CDR2 is SASEGT. The trim removed 7 bases at V and 7 bases at J, leaving 8 bases unmatched. In DNA, the CDR3 is TGTGCCAGCAAAGGACAGGGGCTTGGACAGCCCCAGCATTTT. Its translation: CASKGQGLGQPQHF.

The J gene is TRBJ1-1, the V gene TRBV30, with a possible D match to TRBD1 (5 bases). This CDR3 is built from 13 residues. CDR1 is GTSNPN, CDR2 SVGIG, per germline (reference sequence). V shed 0 bases and J shed 4 bases, with 9 bases lying between them. The CDR3 here is CAWSVQEGTEAFF. The CDR3 bases are TGTGCCTGGAGTGTACAGGAGGGCACTGAAGCTTTCTTT.

The chain carries TRBV5-1 and TRBJ2-2, with TRBD1 identical over 7 bases. CDR1 is SGHRS, CDR2 YFSETQ, per germline. Trimming at V came to 4 bases and at J to 9 bases, leaving 12 bases not matched to a gene. CDR3 length: 15 amino acids. CDR3: CASSGSTGEWRELFF. Here the CDR3 DNA reads TGCGCCAGCAGCGGATCCACAGGGGAATGGCGGGAGCTGTTTTTT.

The genes are TRBV4-1 and TRBJ2-7; TRBD2 matches 8 bases. V lost 1 base to trimming and J lost 2 bases; unmatched junction nucleotides: 7. Germline values: CDR1 MGHRA, CDR2 YSYEKL. CDR3 length equals 16 residues. The CDR3 region is CASSQVSGGRPYEQYF. CDR3 DNA sequence: TGCGCCAGCAGCCAAGTCAGCGGGGGCCGACCCTACGAGCAGTACTTC.

This clone has just a few counts. The chain has TRBV11-2 and TRBJ2-7, with D possibly TRBD1 on 6 matching bases. Between the trimmed V and J ends, which lost 2 bases and 1 base, there was a span of 9 bases. The CDR3 contains 14 residues. Germline CDR1 is SGHAT and CDR2 is FQNNGV. The CDR3 nucleotides are TGTGCCAGCAGCTTACAGACAGGATCCTACGAGCAGTACTTC. Its translation is CASSLQTGSYEQYF.

The rearrangement uses TRBV30 and TRBJ2-7; D is possibly TRBD2 (6 bases). V lost 5 bases and J lost 2, with 13 bases in between. Germline V gene sequence: CDR1 GTSNPN, CDR2 SVGIG (reference sequence). CDR3 size: 13 residues. The CDR3 nucleotides are TGTGCCTGGGCGGGACTTTCCCCCTACGAGCAGTACTTC. It yields the protein CAWAGLSPYEQYF.

There are a few counts of this clone. This chain links TRBV14 with TRBJ2-4, with D uncertain. The V end was cut by 5 bases, the J end by 14 bases, with 16 bases between. This CDR3 has 12 residues. Germline loops: CDR1 SGHDN, CDR2 FVKESK. The CDR3, as DNA: TGTGCCAGCAGCTTGGGTGCGGCACTGAAGTACTTC. It is translated as CASSLGAALKYF.

This chain uses TRBV7-9 with TRBJ2-5; a possible D gene is TRBD1 (7 bases). The CDR3 runs to 15 residues. V lost 7 bases, J lost 11 bases, and 26 bases lay in between. From germline, CDR1 is SEHNR and CDR2 FQNEAQ (reference sequence). CDR3 coding DNA: TGTGCCAGCACCCGTCAGGGGACAGAGTTCCGGGAGCAGTACTTC. It encodes CASTRQGTEFREQYF. Together with reference TRBV7-9 and TRBJ2-5, the CDR3 gives the full variable domain: DTGVSQNPRHKITKRGQNVTFRCDPISEHNRLYWYRQTLGQGPEFLTYFQNEAQLEKSRLLSDRFSAERPKGSFSTLEIQRTEQGDSAMYLCASTRQGTEFREQYFGPGTRLLVL.

The rearrangement joins TRBV2 to TRBJ2-7; TRBD2 agrees at 7 bases. Unmatched junction bases numbered 11, after V lost 2 bases and J lost 4 bases. The CDR3 is 16 residues long. Germline V gene sequence: CDR1 SNHLY, CDR2 FYNNEI. CDR3 nucleotide sequence: TGTGCCAGCAGTGAAAGTTCGCTAGCGGAGGGTTACGAGCAGTACTTC. Encoded protein: CASSESSLAEGYEQYF.

There are a few counts of this clone. The chain uses TRBV18 and TRBJ2-4; D unclear. The CDR3 is 14 amino acids. Trimming stripped 6 bases from V and 9 bases from J, with 18 bases between. CDR1 and CDR2 (germline): KGHSH, LQKENI. DNA of the CDR3: TGTGCCAGCTCCCAGGATCAAAGCCTATTCATTCAGTACTTC. It translates to CASSQDQSLFIQYF.

The chain has TRBV7-9 and TRBJ2-7; 11 nucleotides align to TRBD1. This CDR3 has 15 amino acids. From germline, CDR1 is SEHNR and CDR2 FQNEAQ (reference sequence). The V and J ends lost 3 bases and 2 bases, in that order; junction bases with no gene match: 3. CDR3 in DNA: TGTGCCAGCAGCTTCGGGACAGGGGGACCCTACGAGCAGTACTTC. Amino acids: CASSFGTGGPYEQYF.

This chain connects TRBV27 to TRBJ2-3; a weak D match, TRBD2 (5 bases). V shed 6 bases and J shed 0 bases, with 13 bases lying between them. Per the germline V gene, CDR1 is MNHEY and CDR2 is SMNVEV (reference sequence). The CDR3 contains 15 residues. The CDR3 here is CASSRERLSTDTQYF. CDR3 sequence (DNA): TGTGCCAGCAGCCGGGAAAGGCTGAGCACAGATACGCAGTATTTT.

The chain links TRBV2 to TRBJ2-7; 8 bases fit TRBD1. The germline gives CDR1 SNHLY, CDR2 FYNNEI. This CDR3 spans 15 amino acids. Losses at the gene ends were 3 bases for V and 2 bases for J; bases not matched to a gene: 6. This chain's CDR3 is CASSEGTGRTYEQYF. CDR3 bases: TGTGCCAGCAGTGAGGGGACAGGTCGAACCTACGAGCAGTACTTC.

This clone has just a few counts. The genes are TRBV10-3 and TRBJ2-2; TRBD1 matches at 10 bases. Trimming at V came to 2 bases and at J to 3 bases, leaving 3 bases not matched to a gene. Germline CDR1 and CDR2: ENHRY and SYGVKD. The CDR3 consists of 16 residues. The CDR3 spells CAISEDRGLDTGELFF. The DNA for the CDR3 is TGTGCCATCAGTGAGGACAGGGGGCTCGACACCGGGGAGCTGTTTTTT.

The chain uses TRBV25-1 and TRBJ1-1; D call uncertain. Trimming cost V 3 bases and J 6 bases, with 14 bases left between them. Germline V gene data show CDR1 as MGHDK and CDR2 as SYGVNS. The CDR3 spans 14 residues. CDR3 loop: CASSEGSWRAEAFF. In DNA, the CDR3 is TGTGCCAGCAGTGAGGGGAGTTGGCGGGCTGAAGCTTTCTTT.

The rearrangement uses TRBV5-1 and TRBJ1-1, with a weak D call TRBD1 (6 bases). Germline CDR1 is SGHRS and CDR2 is YFSETQ. Trimming cost V 4 bases and J 0 bases, with 10 bases left between them. The CDR3 is made up of 14 amino acids. The CDR3 region has the DNA TGCGCCAGCAGCGGGGGCACCATGAACACTGAAGCTTTCTTT. Protein product: CASSGGTMNTEAFF.

The V gene is TRBV9, the J gene TRBJ2-3; D perhaps matches TRBD2 (5 bases). Trimming removed 3 bases at V and 0 bases at J, with 8 bases between. Germline lookup yields CDR1 SGDLS and CDR2 YYNGEE. The CDR3 runs to 14 residues. The CDR3 loop reads CASSDLASTDTQYF. CDR3 coding DNA: TGTGCCAGCAGCGACCTAGCTAGCACAGATACGCAGTATTTT.

The CDR3 region is CASLFLAGSTQYEQYF. The CDR3 DNA sequence: TGTGCCTCCCTTTTTCTAGCGGGATCGACTCAGTACGAGCAGTACTTC. This chain connects TRBV30 to TRBJ2-7; 9 bases agree with TRBD2. The CDR3 extends over 16 amino acids. V lost 7 bases to trimming and J lost 4 bases; unmatched junction nucleotides: 17. CDR1 is GTSNPN, CDR2 SVGIG, per germline (reference sequence).

This clone was seen only a few times. The chain links TRBV19 to TRBJ2-3, with 10 nucleotides matching TRBD2. In germline, CDR1 is LNHDA, CDR2 SQIVND (reference sequence). After removal of 3 bases from V and 4 bases from J, the junction contained 4 bases not matched to a gene. CDR3 length: 15 residues. The CDR3 DNA is TGTGCCAGTAGTATCGCTAGCGGGAGTCCAGATACGCAGTATTTT. It codes for CASSIASGSPDTQYF. Filled out from reference TRBV19 and TRBJ2-3, the complete variable domain reads DGGITQSPKYLFRKEGQNVTLSCEQNLNHDAMYWYRQDPGQGLRLIYYSQIVNDFQKGDIAEGYSVSREKKESFPLTVTSAQKNPTAFYLCASSIASGSPDTQYFGPGTRLTVL.

This clone was counted between two and nine times. This chain connects TRBV6-5 to TRBJ1-2, with a weak D call TRBD1 (5 bases). The CDR3 is made up of 14 amino acids. Germline V gene data show CDR1 as MNHEY and CDR2 as SVGAGI. Trimming left V 0 bases short and J 3 bases short, with 8 bases between. In nucleotides, the CDR3 is TGTGCCAGCAGTTACTCGAGCAGGGACTATGGCTACACCTTC. Translation: CASSYSSRDYGYTF.

The table lists this clone with a few counts. The chain employs TRBV2 and TRBJ2-6, with 8 bases that match TRBD1. V shed 5 bases and J 3 bases; nucleotides not matched to a gene: 6. Germline V gene lookup returns CDR1 SNHLY and CDR2 FYNNEI. The CDR3 has 16 amino acids. The CDR3 sequence: CASSSQGASGANVLTF. The CDR3 bases are TGTGCCAGCAGTAGTCAGGGGGCGAGTGGGGCCAACGTCCTGACTTTC. Variable domain in full (rest from reference TRBV2 and TRBJ2-6): EPEVTQTPSHQVTQMGQEVILRCVPISNHLYFYWYRQILGQKVEFLVSFYNNEISEKSEIFDDQFSVERPDGSNFTLKIRSTKLEDSAMYFCASSSQGASGANVLTFGAGSRLTVL.

The rearrangement links TRBV30 to TRBJ1-1; D gene uncertain. Looked up from germline, CDR1 is GTSNPN and CDR2 is SVGIG (reference sequence). The CDR3 runs to 13 residues. V shed 4 bases and J shed 1 base, with 10 bases lying between them. The CDR3, as DNA: TGTGCCTGGAACGAGGGCCGGAACACTGAAGCTTTCTTT. It specifies CAWNEGRNTEAFF.